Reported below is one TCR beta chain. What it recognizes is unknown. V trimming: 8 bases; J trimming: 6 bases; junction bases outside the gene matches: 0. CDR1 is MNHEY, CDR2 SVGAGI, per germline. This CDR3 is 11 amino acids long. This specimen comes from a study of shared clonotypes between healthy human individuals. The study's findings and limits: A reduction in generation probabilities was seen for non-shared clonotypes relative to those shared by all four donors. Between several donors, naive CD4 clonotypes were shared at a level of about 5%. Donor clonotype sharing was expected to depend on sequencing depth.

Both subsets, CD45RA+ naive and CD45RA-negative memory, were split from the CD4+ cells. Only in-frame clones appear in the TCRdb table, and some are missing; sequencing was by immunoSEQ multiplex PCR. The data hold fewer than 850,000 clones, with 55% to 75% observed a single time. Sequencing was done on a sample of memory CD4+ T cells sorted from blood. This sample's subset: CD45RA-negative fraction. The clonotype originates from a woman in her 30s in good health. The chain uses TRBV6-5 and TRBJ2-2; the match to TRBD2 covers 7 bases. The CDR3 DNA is TGTGCCAGCGGGGGGGCCGGGGAGCTGTTTTTT. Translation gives CASGGAGELFF.